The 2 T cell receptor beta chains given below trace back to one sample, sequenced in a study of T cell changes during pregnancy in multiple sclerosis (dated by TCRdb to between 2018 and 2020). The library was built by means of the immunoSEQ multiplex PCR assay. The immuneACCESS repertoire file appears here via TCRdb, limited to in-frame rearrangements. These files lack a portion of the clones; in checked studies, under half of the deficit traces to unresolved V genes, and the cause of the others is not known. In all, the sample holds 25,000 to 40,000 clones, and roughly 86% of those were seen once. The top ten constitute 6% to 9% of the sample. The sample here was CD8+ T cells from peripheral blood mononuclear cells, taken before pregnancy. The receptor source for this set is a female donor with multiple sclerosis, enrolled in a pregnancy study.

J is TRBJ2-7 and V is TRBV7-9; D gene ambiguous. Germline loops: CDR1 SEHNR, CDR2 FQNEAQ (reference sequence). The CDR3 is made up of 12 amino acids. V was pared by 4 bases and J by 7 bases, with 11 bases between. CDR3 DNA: TGTGCCAGCAGCTCCCTCGAGGTGGAGCAGTACTTC. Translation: CASSSLEVEQYF.

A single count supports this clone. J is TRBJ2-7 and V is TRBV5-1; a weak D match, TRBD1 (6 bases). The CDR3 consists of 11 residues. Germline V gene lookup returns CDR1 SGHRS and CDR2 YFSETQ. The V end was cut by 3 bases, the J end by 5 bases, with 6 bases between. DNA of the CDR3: TGCGCCAGCAGCTGGGGGCACGAGCAGTACTTC. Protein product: CASSWGHEQYF.